One and the same sample provided the 30 T cell receptor beta chains below, sequenced in a study of response to subunit inactivated influenza vaccine. From the RT-PCR reads, TCRdb called clonotypes with MiXCR, one entry per CDR3 protein. Of about 620,000 distinct CDR3 sequences listed, 12% are singletons. The input for sequencing was PBMCs from blood, taken on the day of vaccination. These receptor sequences come from a man aged 50-59 years who received an inactivated influenza vaccine.

This clonotype was recorded a few times. V is TRBV20-1 and J is TRBJ2-7; TRBD2 agrees at 16 bases. The V segment lost 6 bases and the J segment 5 bases; nucleotides outside the gene matches: 16. Germline V CDR1 and CDR2: DFQATT, SNEGSKA (reference sequence). This CDR3 has 18 amino acids. The CDR3 DNA reads TGCAGTGCCAAAGTGGTCCCGGGACTAGCGGGAGGGCCGGACGAGCAGTACTTC. As protein: CSAKVVPGLAGGPDEQYF.

This chain connects TRBV7-2 to TRBJ2-1; D gene ambiguous. The V and J ends lost 2 bases and 0 bases respectively, with 11 bases between them. This CDR3 spans 16 amino acids. Germline values: CDR1 SGHTA, CDR2 FQGNSA. CDR3 residues: CASSLLGSLSYNEQFF. CDR3 nucleotide sequence: TGTGCCAGCAGCTTACTGGGAAGCCTCTCCTACAATGAGCAGTTCTTC.

This clonotype has just a few counts. The V gene is TRBV20-1, the J gene TRBJ1-5; 9 bases match TRBD1. Germline CDR1 DFQATT, CDR2 SNEGSKA (reference sequence). The CDR3 is 15 amino acids. V dropped 5 bases and J dropped 1; count of bases not matched to a gene: 6. The CDR3 is CSAEQGARSNQPQHF. The CDR3 DNA follows: TGCAGTGCTGAACAGGGGGCGAGGAGCAATCAGCCCCAGCATTTT.

This clonotype was picked up a small number of times. This chain links TRBV4-1 with TRBJ1-2; tentative D call: TRBD1 (6 bases). The CDR3 runs 15 residues. The V and J ends lost 2 bases and 4 bases respectively, with 14 bases between them. Germline V gives CDR1 MGHRA, CDR2 YSYEKL. The CDR3 here is CASSQPNRETYGYTF. The CDR3 bases are TGCGCCAGCAGCCAACCCAACAGGGAGACCTATGGCTACACCTTC.

This clonotype was counted many times. The chain recombines TRBV20-1 with TRBJ2-7; the match to TRBD1 covers 8 bases. CDR3 length equals 12 residues. Germline V gene sequence: CDR1 DFQATT, CDR2 SNEGSKA (reference sequence). The CDR3 here is CSVQGEVYEQYF. DNA of the CDR3: TGCAGCGTACAGGGGGAGGTATACGAGCAGTACTTC.

This clonotype was detected only a few times. The chain links TRBV12-3 or TRBV12-4 to TRBJ1-6, with 7 positions matching TRBD1. This CDR3 has 13 amino acids. Trimming removed 6 bases from V and 7 bases from J; junction bases left unmatched: 3. CDR3 bases: TGTGCCAGCAGGACAGGGCAGAATTCACCCCTCCACTTT. Protein sequence: CASRTGQNSPLHF.

This clonotype was counted between two and nine times. The V call is TRBV4-3, the J call TRBJ2-3, with 11 positions matching TRBD2. The CDR3 loop spans 23 amino acids. Germline V gene data show CDR1 as LGHNA and CDR2 as YSLEER. V shed 2 bases, J shed 1 base, and the junction held 23 bases outside the gene matches. CDR3 sequence reads: CASSQRLYQDRPSGGNGTDTQYF. The CDR3 DNA is TGCGCCAGCAGCCAACGTCTCTACCAGGATCGGCCTAGCGGGGGGAATGGCACAGATACGCAGTATTTT.

The CDR3 loop reads CASSPPRTSGGPLQETQYF. The CDR3 DNA reads as TGTGCCAGCTCACCACCCCGGACTAGCGGGGGCCCCCTGCAAGAGACCCAGTACTTC. The rearrangement links TRBV18 to TRBJ2-5, with 13 nucleotides matching TRBD2. This CDR3 region has 19 residues. Germline V gives CDR1 KGHSH, CDR2 LQKENI. With V trimmed by 0 bases and J by 2 bases, 9 bases remained unmatched.

The chain joins TRBV5-1 to TRBJ2-7; D is unclear. The CDR3 runs to 14 residues. The ends were cut back, 5 bases at V and 2 bases at J, with 14 bases in the middle. The V gene's germline CDR1 is SGHRS and CDR2 YFSETQ. CDR3 coding DNA: TGCGCCAGCAGGCCCCACAGCCAAACCTACGAGCAGTACTTC. Amino acids: CASRPHSQTYEQYF.

This chain uses TRBV7-9 with TRBJ2-5; D possibly corresponds to TRBD1 (7 bases). V gave up 5 bases and J gave up 4 bases, with 14 bases separating them. The germline V gene encodes CDR1 SEHNR and CDR2 FQNEAQ (reference sequence). This CDR3 comprises 14 residues. CDR3 sequence: CASSVGRGAETQYF. In DNA, the CDR3 is TGTGCCAGCAGCGTCGGCAGGGGGGCAGAGACCCAGTACTTC.

V and J are TRBV7-2 and TRBJ2-4; unclear D gene. The CDR3 is 13 amino acids. The germline V and J ends were trimmed by 0 bases and 6 bases, with 6 bases remaining between them. Germline assignment: CDR1 SGHTA and CDR2 FQGNSA. The CDR3 here is CASSLAWANIQYF. CDR3 in DNA: TGTGCCAGCAGCTTAGCGTGGGCAAACATTCAGTACTTC.

This clonotype was found a few times. This sequence joins TRBV20-1 and TRBJ2-2; D unclear. CDR1 and CDR2 from the germline V gene are DFQATT and SNEGSKA (reference sequence). Trimming took off 3 bases at V and 3 bases at J, with 11 bases between the two ends. The CDR3 has 14 residues. The CDR3 is CSARAGWDTGELFF. The CDR3 DNA sequence: TGCAGTGCTAGGGCCGGGTGGGACACCGGGGAGCTGTTTTTT.

CDR3 residues: CASSPPAGGHEQYF. The CDR3 DNA reads as TGTGCCAGCAGCCCCCCAGCGGGAGGGCACGAGCAGTACTTC. The V call is TRBV9, the J call TRBJ2-7; TRBD2 agrees at 10 bases. The V gene end was trimmed by 4 bases and the J gene end by 5 bases; junction bases not matched to a gene: 6. The CDR3 totals 14 residues. Per the germline V gene, CDR1 is SGDLS and CDR2 is YYNGEE.

The chain uses TRBV7-2 and TRBJ2-3; TRBD2 matches at 11 bases. V shed 6 bases and J 6 bases; nucleotides not matched to a gene: 11. The CDR3 consists of 16 residues. Germline loops: CDR1 SGHTA, CDR2 FQGNSA. The CDR3 region is CASRLTTSGSFDTQYF. CDR3 DNA sequence: TGTGCCAGCAGGCTTACCACTAGCGGGAGCTTCGATACGCAGTATTTT.

The CDR3 reads CASSPGDRSGETQYF. The DNA for the CDR3 is TGTGCCAGCAGTCCCGGGGACAGGTCGGGGGAGACCCAGTACTTC. The chain links TRBV27 to TRBJ2-5; 8 nucleotides agree with TRBD1. CDR3 length: 15 residues. Germline assignment: CDR1 MNHEY and CDR2 SMNVEV (reference sequence). V dropped 5 bases and J dropped 5; count of bases not matched to a gene: 10.

The chain recombines TRBV7-2 with TRBJ2-1; D is ambiguous. Between the trimmed V and J ends, which lost 8 bases and 3 bases, there was a span of 5 bases. This CDR3 is built from 11 residues. CDR1 is SGHTA, CDR2 FQGNSA, per germline. The CDR3 sequence is CASGNYNEQFF. The CDR3 DNA reads as TGTGCCAGCGGGAACTACAATGAGCAGTTCTTC. The entire variable domain, with the rest obtained from reference TRBV7-2 and TRBJ2-1, is as follows: GAGVSQSPSNKVTEKGKDVELRCDPISGHTALYWYRQSLGQGLEFLIYFQGNSAPDKSGLPSDRFSAERTGGSVSTLTIQRTQQEDSAVYLCASGNYNEQFFGPGTRLTVL.

The chain is built from TRBV27 and TRBJ2-5; 11 nucleotides align to TRBD2. Germline V gene sequence: CDR1 MNHEY, CDR2 SMNVEV (reference sequence). Trimming cost V 6 bases and J 0 bases; bases outside gene matches: 15. The CDR3 consists of 19 residues. CDR3: CASSGTSGHTYGYQETQYF. In nucleotides, the CDR3 is TGTGCCAGCAGCGGGACTAGCGGACACACTTATGGGTACCAAGAGACCCAGTACTTC.

This clonotype was counted between two and nine times. The chain recombines TRBV28 with TRBJ1-5; 9 bases line up with TRBD1. The ends lost 5 bases at V and 5 bases at J; junction bases unmatched: 10. The CDR3 sequence is 16 residues long. From germline, CDR1 is MDHEN and CDR2 SYDVKM. CDR3 in DNA: TGTGCCAGCAGTGGCGCCGGGACAGGGAAGCATCAGCCCCAGCATTTT. It yields the protein CASSGAGTGKHQPQHF.

The chain is built from TRBV18 and TRBJ2-2; tentative D call: TRBD1 (6 bases). Per the germline V gene, CDR1 is KGHSH and CDR2 is LQKENI. This CDR3 has 16 amino acids. V was cut by 4 bases and J by 0 bases, with 12 bases left in between. The CDR3 DNA reads TGTGCCAGCTCACTTCAGGGGATCCCGAACACCGGGGAGCTGTTTTTT. Translated: CASSLQGIPNTGELFF.

This clonotype was observed a few times. The rearrangement joins TRBV19 to TRBJ2-2; TRBD1 aligns across 11 bases. Germline assignment: CDR1 LNHDA and CDR2 SQIVND (reference sequence). The CDR3 sequence is 19 residues long. V shed 7 bases and J 6 bases; nucleotides not matched to a gene: 19. CDR3 DNA sequence: TGTGCCAGTATCCCCTACCCCGGACAGGGGGCAGATATATCCGGGGAGCTGTTTTTT. Protein: CASIPYPGQGADISGELFF.

The chain is built from TRBV5-1 and TRBJ2-2; D uncertain. The CDR3 runs 15 residues. Trimming cost V 0 bases and J 4 bases, with 10 bases left between them. Germline V gives CDR1 SGHRS, CDR2 YFSETQ. Written as DNA, the CDR3 is TGCGCCAGCAGCTTGGTCGCGGTAATCACCGGGGAGCTGTTTTTT. As protein: CASSLVAVITGELFF.

V usage is TRBV29-1 and J usage is TRBJ2-3; 10 bases map to TRBD2. J gave up 1 base and V 6 bases, and 7 bases lay outside the gene matches. CDR3 length equals 15 residues. The germline gives CDR1 SQVTM, CDR2 ANQGSEA. In nucleotides, the CDR3 is TGCAGCGTCGCAGGAGGGACTAGCGGCACAGATACGCAGTATTTT. Protein sequence: CSVAGGTSGTDTQYF.

This clonotype was picked up many times. J is TRBJ2-6 and V is TRBV4-3, with D perhaps matching TRBD1 or TRBD2 (5 bases each). Germline V CDR1 and CDR2: LGHNA, YSLEER. This CDR3 is built from 17 residues. Trimming shortened V by 3 bases and J by 2 bases, and 14 bases separated the two germline ends. The CDR3 nucleotides are TGCGCCAGCAGCCAGCCGGCCGGGGCCACTGGGGCCAACGTCCTGACTTTC. Protein sequence: CASSQPAGATGANVLTF.

This clonotype was recorded a few times. The J gene is TRBJ2-1, the V gene TRBV3-1; 8 nucleotides line up with TRBD2. The CDR3 totals 15 residues. Germline CDR1 reads LGHDT; CDR2 reads YNNKEL (reference sequence). V gave up 6 bases and J gave up 4 bases; unmatched junction bases: 8. The CDR3 sequence: CASRLVAGSYNEQFF. CDR3 DNA: TGTGCCAGCAGGTTGGTAGCGGGATCTTACAATGAGCAGTTCTTC.

This clonotype showed up many times. The rearrangement uses TRBV6-2 or TRBV6-3 and TRBJ1-2; the match to TRBD1 covers 7 bases. Trimming at V came to 0 bases and at J to 4 bases, leaving 11 bases not matched to a gene. Germline CDR1 and CDR2: MNHEY and SVGEGT. This CDR3 is built from 17 residues. CDR3 in amino acids: CASSYSSTGRYVYGYTF. The CDR3 DNA reads as TGTGCCAGCAGTTACTCCTCGACAGGGCGTTATGTCTATGGCTACACCTTC.

The chain couples TRBV4-3 to TRBJ2-2; TRBD1 aligns across 9 bases. This CDR3 is built from 16 residues. V was pared by 1 base and J by 3 bases, with 3 bases of the junction left unmatched. Germline V gene data show CDR1 as LGHNA and CDR2 as YSLEER. CDR3 DNA: TGCGCCAGCAGCCAAGTTGGGACAGGGTACACCGGGGAGCTGTTTTTT. Protein: CASSQVGTGYTGELFF.

This clonotype was counted only a few times. The chain carries TRBV6-2 or TRBV6-3 and TRBJ2-1; D ambiguous. Germline CDR1 MNHEY, CDR2 SVGEGT. Trimming removed 7 bases from V and 0 bases from J, with 10 bases in between. The CDR3 is made up of 14 amino acids. CDR3 region: CASMRLNSYNEQFF. The CDR3 DNA sequence: TGTGCCAGCATGAGGTTAAACTCCTACAATGAGCAGTTCTTC.

This clonotype was observed at least ten times. The V gene is TRBV12-3 or TRBV12-4, the J gene TRBJ2-1, with 15 bases that match TRBD2. The CDR3 is 17 amino acids. Unmatched junction bases numbered 12, after V lost 7 bases and J lost 8 bases. DNA for the CDR3: TGTGCCAGCACCAAACCGTGGACTAGCGGGAGGGAAGATGAGCAGTTCTTC. Residues: CASTKPWTSGREDEQFF.

In its sample, this clonotype was seen many times. V is TRBV11-2 and J is TRBJ2-5; D assignment may be TRBD1 or TRBD2 (5 bases each). CDR3 length equals 19 residues. Germline V gene data show CDR1 as SGHAT and CDR2 as FQNNGV. The V and J ends lost 0 bases and 0 bases respectively, with 20 bases between them. CDR3: CASSLDSGRGRWYQETQYF. The CDR3 nucleotides read TGTGCCAGCAGCTTAGATAGTGGTAGGGGACGGTGGTACCAAGAGACCCAGTACTTC. The entire variable domain, with the rest obtained from reference TRBV11-2 and TRBJ2-5, is as follows: EAGVAQSPRYKIIEKRQSVAFWCNPISGHATLYWYQQILGQGPKLLIQFQNNGVVDDSQLPKDRFSAERLKGVDSTLKIQPAKLEDSAVYLCASSLDSGRGRWYQETQYFGPGTRLLVL.

This clonotype was seen more than once but under ten times. The J gene is TRBJ2-5, the V gene TRBV2, with a weak D call TRBD2 (5 bases). Germline V gene lookup returns CDR1 SNHLY and CDR2 FYNNEI. V was cut by 7 bases and J by 2 bases, with 11 bases left in between. The CDR3 covers 13 residues. CDR3 DNA: TGTGCCAGCACTCGAGGGTGGCAAGAGACCCAGTACTTC. It translates to CASTRGWQETQYF.